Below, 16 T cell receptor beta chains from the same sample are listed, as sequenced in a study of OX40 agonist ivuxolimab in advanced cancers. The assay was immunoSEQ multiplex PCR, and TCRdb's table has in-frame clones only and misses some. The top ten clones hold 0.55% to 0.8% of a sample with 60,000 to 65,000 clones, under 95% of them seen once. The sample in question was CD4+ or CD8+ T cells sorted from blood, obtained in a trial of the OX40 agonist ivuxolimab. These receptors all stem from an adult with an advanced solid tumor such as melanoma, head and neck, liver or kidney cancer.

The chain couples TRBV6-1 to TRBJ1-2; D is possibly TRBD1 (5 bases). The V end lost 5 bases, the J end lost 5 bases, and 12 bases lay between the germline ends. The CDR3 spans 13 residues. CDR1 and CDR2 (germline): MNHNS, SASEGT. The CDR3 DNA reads TGTGCCAGCAGTCAGACAGTACAGTATGGCTACACCTTC. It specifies CASSQTVQYGYTF.

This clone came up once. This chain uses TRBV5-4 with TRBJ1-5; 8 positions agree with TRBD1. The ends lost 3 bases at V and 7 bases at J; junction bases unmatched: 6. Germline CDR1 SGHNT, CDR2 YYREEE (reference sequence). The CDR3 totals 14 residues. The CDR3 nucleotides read TGTGCCAGCAGCTACCAGGGGGCAGGGCAGCCCCAGCATTTT. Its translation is CASSYQGAGQPQHF.

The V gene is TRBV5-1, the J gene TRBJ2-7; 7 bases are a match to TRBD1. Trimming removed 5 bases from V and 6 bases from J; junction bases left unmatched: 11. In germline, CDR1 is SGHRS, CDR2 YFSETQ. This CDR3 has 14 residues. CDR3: CASRFGQGVGEQYF. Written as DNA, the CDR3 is TGCGCCAGCAGGTTCGGGCAGGGGGTTGGCGAGCAGTACTTC.

The DNA for the CDR3 is TGTGCCAGCAGTTTCCTAGCGGGAACGTACAATGAGCAGTTCTTC. Protein sequence: CASSFLAGTYNEQFF. The chain couples TRBV27 to TRBJ2-1; 9 bases align to TRBD2. Germline CDR1 reads MNHEY; CDR2 reads SMNVEV (reference sequence). Germline trimming cut 3 bases from V and 4 bases from J; bases unmatched to any gene: 4. The CDR3 sequence is 15 residues long.

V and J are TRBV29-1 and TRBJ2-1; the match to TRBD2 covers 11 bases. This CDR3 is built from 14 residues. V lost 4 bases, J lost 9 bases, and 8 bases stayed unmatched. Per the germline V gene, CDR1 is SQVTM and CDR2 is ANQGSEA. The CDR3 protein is CSVALAGVKGEQFF. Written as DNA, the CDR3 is TGCAGCGTTGCACTAGCGGGGGTGAAGGGTGAGCAGTTCTTC.

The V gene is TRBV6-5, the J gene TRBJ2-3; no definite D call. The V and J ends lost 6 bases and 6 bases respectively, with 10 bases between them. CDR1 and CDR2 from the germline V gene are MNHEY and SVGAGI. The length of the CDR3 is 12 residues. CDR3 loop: CASRDPLDTQYF. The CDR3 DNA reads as TGTGCCAGCAGGGACCCCTTGGATACGCAGTATTTT.

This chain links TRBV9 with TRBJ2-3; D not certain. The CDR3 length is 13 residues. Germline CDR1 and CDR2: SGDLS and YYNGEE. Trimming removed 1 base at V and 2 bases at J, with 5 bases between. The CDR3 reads CASSVTITDTQYF. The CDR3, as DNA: TGTGCCAGCAGCGTAACAATCACAGATACGCAGTATTTT. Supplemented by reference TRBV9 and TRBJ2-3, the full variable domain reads DSGVTQTPKHLITATGQRVTLRCSPRSGDLSVYWYQQSLDQGLQFLIQYYNGEERAKGNILERFSAQQFPDLHSELNLSSLELGDSALYFCASSVTITDTQYFGPGTRLTVL.

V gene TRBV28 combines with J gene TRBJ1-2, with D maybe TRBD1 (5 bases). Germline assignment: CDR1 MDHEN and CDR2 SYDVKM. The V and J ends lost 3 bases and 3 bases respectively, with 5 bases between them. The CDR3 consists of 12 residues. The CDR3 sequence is CASSLGDYGYTF. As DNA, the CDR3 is TGTGCCAGCAGTTTGGGGGACTATGGCTACACCTTC.

The CDR3 bases are TGTGCCAGCAGACAGGACAACACAGATACGCAGTATTTT. Translated: CASRQDNTDTQYF. J is TRBJ2-3 and V is TRBV19; tentatively, D is TRBD1 (6 bases). The CDR3 length is 13 residues. Trimming took off 9 bases at V and 2 bases at J, with 12 bases between the two ends. Germline CDR1 is LNHDA and CDR2 is SQIVND (reference sequence).

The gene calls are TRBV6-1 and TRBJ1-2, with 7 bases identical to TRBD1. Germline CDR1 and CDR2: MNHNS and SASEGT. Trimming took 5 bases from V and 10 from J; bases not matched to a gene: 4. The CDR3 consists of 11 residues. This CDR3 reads CASSRQGDYTF. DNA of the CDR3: TGTGCCAGCAGTCGACAGGGTGACTACACCTTC.

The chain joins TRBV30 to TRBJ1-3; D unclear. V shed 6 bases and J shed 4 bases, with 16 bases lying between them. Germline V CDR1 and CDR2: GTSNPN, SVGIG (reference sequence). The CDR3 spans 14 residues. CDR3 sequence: CACPKTPTGNTIYF. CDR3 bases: TGTGCCTGCCCGAAGACCCCGACGGGAAACACCATATATTTT.

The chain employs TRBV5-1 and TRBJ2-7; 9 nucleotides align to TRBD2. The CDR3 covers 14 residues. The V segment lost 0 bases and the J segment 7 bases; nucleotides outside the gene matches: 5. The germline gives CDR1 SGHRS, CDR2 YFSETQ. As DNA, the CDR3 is TGCGCCAGCAGCTTGGCCTTAACTAGCGGGGAGCAGTACTTC. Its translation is CASSLALTSGEQYF.

CDR3 loop: CASSVSGQNTEAFF. The CDR3 DNA sequence: TGTGCCAGCAGCGTCTCAGGACAGAACACTGAAGCTTTCTTT. The chain carries TRBV9 and TRBJ1-1; D is possibly TRBD1 (5 bases). Germline CDR1 SGDLS, CDR2 YYNGEE. The CDR3 has 14 amino acids. V lost 2 bases, J lost 1 base, and 9 bases lay in between.

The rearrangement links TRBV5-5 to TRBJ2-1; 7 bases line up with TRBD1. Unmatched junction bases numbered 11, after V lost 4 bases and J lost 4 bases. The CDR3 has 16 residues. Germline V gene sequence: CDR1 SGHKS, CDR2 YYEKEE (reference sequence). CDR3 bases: TGTGCCAGCAGCATAGAGGGGGCTTTCGCTTACAATGAGCAGTTCTTC. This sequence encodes CASSIEGAFAYNEQFF.

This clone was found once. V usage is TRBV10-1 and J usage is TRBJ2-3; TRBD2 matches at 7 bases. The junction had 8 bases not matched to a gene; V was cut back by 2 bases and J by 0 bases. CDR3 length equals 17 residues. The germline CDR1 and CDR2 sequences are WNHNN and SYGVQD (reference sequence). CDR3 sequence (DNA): TGCGCCAGCAGTGAGAGGTCTAGCGGTCCTAGCACAGATACGCAGTATTTT. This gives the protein CASSERSSGPSTDTQYF.

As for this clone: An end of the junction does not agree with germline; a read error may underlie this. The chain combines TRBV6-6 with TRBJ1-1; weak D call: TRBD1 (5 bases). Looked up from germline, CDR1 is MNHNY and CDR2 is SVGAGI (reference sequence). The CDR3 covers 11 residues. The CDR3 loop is CASSWAGPAFF. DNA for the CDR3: TGTGCGAGCAGCTGGGCAGGGCCGGCTTTCTTT.